This T cell receptor (beta chain) originates from a study of early T cells in non-severe SARS-CoV-2 infection. Overall study context: Sequencing of bulk RNA from unsorted whole blood was done, without chain pairing.

As to this clonotype: Its antigen remains unidentified.

Individual cDNA molecules carried attached unique molecular identifiers. TCRdb passed the 5' RACE reads through MiXCR, listing each CDR3 protein once. The sample lists tens of thousands of distinct CDR3 sequences; roughly an eighth were seen once. The V segment lost 3 bases and the J segment 6 bases; nucleotides outside the gene matches: 2. The length of the CDR3 is 13 residues. Germline CDR1 and CDR2: LNHDA and SQIVND (reference sequence). The study, taken as a whole, reports: VDJdb matching favored anti-spike CD8 responses, missing private and CD4 specificities.

Input material: whole blood. The TCR originated in an adult who was a healthcare worker with PCR-confirmed SARS-CoV-2 infection or an uninfected control (not recorded which). The genes are TRBV19 and TRBJ1-2; 9 positions agree with TRBD1. The CDR3 protein is CASSIRQGDGYTF. The CDR3 bases are TGTGCCAGTAGTATTCGACAGGGGGATGGCTACACCTTC.